This is a list of T cell receptor beta chains from one sample in a study of blood T cell repertoires in COVID-19. The protocol was immunoSEQ multiplex PCR, while the TCRdb copy is restricted to in-frame clones and leaves out a portion. The sample lists about 200,000 clones, about 88% occurring once. Source material: peripheral blood. Every receptor here comes from a man aged 45-65 years with COVID-19, enrolled during active disease. Both conserved end residues are part of each CDR3. A D gene is named only where the DNA matches it firmly. Clone size is shown for a subset of rows, as once, few, many or a class of expanded clone.

v_call	clone_size	j_call	d_call	cdr3_aa	cdr3_nt
TRBV5-4	.	TRBJ2-5	TRBD2	CASSFAGVQETQYF	TGTGCCAGCAGCTTTGCGGGGGTGCAAGAGACCCAGTACTTC
TRBV15	.	TRBJ2-3	TRBD2	CATSREAGVVTQYF	TGTGCCACCAGCAGAGAAGCGGGGGTTGTTACGCAGTATTTT
TRBV5-1	.	TRBJ2-1	TRBD2	CASSPSGASGSLNEQFF	TGCGCCAGCAGCCCATCGGGGGCAAGCGGGAGTCTGAATGAGCAGTTCTTC
TRBV7-8	.	TRBJ2-7	TRBD2	CASSPGGGYSYEQYF	TGTGCCAGCAGCCCAGGCGGGGGGTACTCCTACGAGCAGTACTTC
TRBV15	.	TRBJ2-1	.	CATSRDPSSHNEQFF	TGTGCCACCAGCAGAGACCCTAGCTCCCACAATGAGCAGTTCTTC
TRBV30	.	TRBJ2-3	.	CASSLADTQYF	TGTGCGTCTTCTCTAGCTGATACGCAGTATTTT
TRBV27	.	TRBJ1-3	.	CASSFNSRGTIYF	TGTGCCAGCAGTTTTAACTCCCGGGGCACCATATATTTT
TRBV5-1	.	TRBJ2-3	.	CASAAEGREDTQYF	TGCGCCAGCGCCGCGGAGGGCCGGGAAGATACGCAGTATTTT
TRBV5-1	.	TRBJ1-3	.	CASRPPGGSGNTIYF	TGCGCCAGCAGACCCCCGGGGGGATCTGGAAACACCATATATTTT
TRBV7-3	.	TRBJ2-3	.	CASSSSGGPGDTQYF	TGTGCCAGCAGCTCCTCCGGGGGGCCGGGAGATACGCAGTATTTT
TRBV7-9	.	TRBJ2-5	.	CASSLASGERETQYF	TGTGCCAGCAGCTTAGCATCCGGCGAGCGGGAGACCCAGTACTTC
TRBV10-1	.	TRBJ2-7	.	CASSEGIGAGYEQYF	TGCGCCAGCAGTGAAGGGATAGGGGCTGGCTACGAGCAGTACTTC
TRBV18	.	TRBJ1-1	.	CASSPQRADTEAFF	TGTGCCAGCTCACCTCAGAGGGCGGACACTGAAGCTTTCTTT
TRBV15	.	TRBJ2-1	.	CATSRDLVGQSSYNEQFF	TGTGCCACCAGCAGAGATCTGGTCGGACAGAGCTCCTACAATGAGCAGTTCTTC
TRBV2	.	TRBJ1-1	.	CASGPIGPEAFF	TGTGCCAGCGGGCCGATCGGCCCTGAAGCTTTCTTT
TRBV10-3	.	TRBJ2-2	TRBD1	CAISESRGRLTGELFF	TGTGCCATCAGTGAGTCCAGGGGGCGGCTTACCGGGGAGCTGTTTTTT
TRBV30	.	TRBJ1-1	TRBD1	CAWSPGTGGQGTEAFF	TGTGCCTGGAGTCCCGGGACAGGGGGCCAAGGGACTGAAGCTTTCTTT
TRBV18	.	TRBJ2-7	.	CASNKGLNYEQYF	TGTGCCAGCAACAAGGGACTGAACTACGAGCAGTACTTC
TRBV3-1/TRBV3-2	.	TRBJ2-1	.	CASSQGRQVDVQFF	TGTGCCAGCAGCCAAGGACGACAGGTGGATGTGCAGTTCTTC
TRBV6-6	.	TRBJ1-4	TRBD1	CASRIDRAGEKLFF	TGTGCCAGCAGGATAGACAGGGCAGGTGAAAAACTGTTTTTT
TRBV19	.	TRBJ1-5	TRBD1	CASTPTGGSNQPQHF	TGTGCCAGTACCCCGACAGGGGGTAGTAATCAGCCCCAGCATTTT
TRBV6-1	.	TRBJ2-7	.	CASSESRKPYEQYF	TGTGCCAGCAGTGAATCCAGAAAACCCTACGAGCAGTACTTC
TRBV9	.	TRBJ1-1	.	CASSVVQGNTEAFF	TGTGCCAGCAGCGTAGTACAGGGGAACACTGAAGCTTTCTTT
TRBV14	.	TRBJ2-2	.	CASSQVAGEVTGELFF	TGTGCCAGCAGCCAAGTCGCCGGGGAAGTCACCGGGGAGCTGTTTTTT
TRBV6-5	once	TRBJ1-1	TRBD1	CASSLQGAWTEAFF	TGTGCCAGCAGTTTGCAGGGGGCTTGGACTGAAGCTTTCTTT
TRBV10-1	.	TRBJ2-1	TRBD1	CASKLRDRGLLGAGESYNEQFF	TGCGCCAGTAAACTCCGGGACAGGGGGCTGCTTGGAGCGGGAGAATCCTACAATGAGCAGTTCTTC
TRBV3-1/TRBV3-2	.	TRBJ2-5	.	CASSRIPQGRETQYF	TGTGCCAGCAGCCGGATTCCACAGGGGAGGGAGACCCAGTACTTC
TRBV20-1	.	TRBJ1-1	.	CSASPGGRKAFF	TGCAGTGCTAGTCCGGGGGGCCGTAAAGCTTTCTTT
TRBV2	many	TRBJ2-7	.	CASSEIVRVYEQYF	TGTGCCAGCAGTGAAATTGTCAGGGTTTACGAGCAGTACTTC
TRBV5-5	.	TRBJ2-7	.	CASSPGLTNSYEQYF	TGTGCCAGCAGCCCGGGACTTACTAACTCCTACGAGCAGTACTTC
TRBV5-1	.	TRBJ1-5	TRBD1	CASSIQGAGDQPQHF	TGCGCCAGCAGCATACAGGGGGCTGGGGATCAGCCCCAGCATTTT
TRBV19	.	TRBJ2-5	TRBD2	CASSGTSGGGETQYF	TGTGCCAGTAGCGGGACTAGCGGGGGTGGGGAGACCCAGTACTTC
TRBV27	.	TRBJ2-5	TRBD2	CASSLSSGRGETQYF	TGTGCCAGCAGTTTAAGTAGCGGGAGAGGAGAGACCCAGTACTTC
TRBV4-1	.	TRBJ2-1	TRBD1	CASSRPLDRTVNEQFF	TGCGCCAGCAGCCGGCCTTTGGACAGGACCGTCAATGAGCAGTTCTTC
TRBV2	.	TRBJ2-1	TRBD2	CASISGLAGLRGIYNEQFF	TGTGCCAGCATCTCAGGACTAGCGGGACTTAGGGGCATCTACAATGAGCAGTTCTTC
TRBV6-2/TRBV6-3	once	TRBJ1-5	TRBD1	CASSNYGTGGFQPQHF	TGTGCCAGCAGCAACTACGGGACAGGGGGCTTTCAGCCCCAGCATTTT
TRBV4-1	once	TRBJ1-3	TRBD1	CASSQITGADGNTIYF	TGCGCCAGCAGCCAAATCACAGGGGCGGACGGAAACACCATATATTTT
TRBV6-1	.	TRBJ2-2	.	CASSVARDLQNTGELFF	TGTGCCAGCAGTGTAGCCCGGGATTTACAGAACACCGGGGAGCTGTTTTTT
TRBV6-6	.	TRBJ2-3	.	CASSSPGTDTQYF	TGTGCCAGCAGTTCCCCCGGGACAGATACGCAGTATTTT
TRBV27	.	TRBJ1-6	TRBD1	CASSLSMSQGGGSPLHF	TGTGCCAGCAGTTTATCGATGAGCCAGGGGGGTGGGTCACCCCTCCACTTT
TRBV5-6	.	TRBJ2-5	TRBD1	CASSLAGAGGLAQYF	TGTGCCAGCAGCTTGGCCGGGGCAGGGGGTTTGGCCCAGTACTTC
TRBV19	.	TRBJ1-1	.	CASSRTPNTEAFF	TGTGCCAGTAGCAGGACACCGAACACTGAAGCTTTCTTT
TRBV5-5	.	TRBJ2-5	TRBD1	CASRRTGVQETQYF	TGTGCCAGCAGGCGAACAGGGGTGCAAGAGACCCAGTACTTC
TRBV28	.	TRBJ1-5	.	CASSWRGSNQPQHF	TGTGCCAGCAGTTGGCGGGGGAGCAATCAGCCCCAGCATTTT
TRBV5-1	once	TRBJ2-7	.	CASSWVAASYEQYF	TGCGCCAGCAGCTGGGTAGCGGCTTCCTACGAGCAGTACTTC
TRBV24-1	.	TRBJ2-1	TRBD2	CATSFGGAENEQFF	TGTGCCACCAGTTTCGGGGGGGCCGAGAATGAGCAGTTCTTC
TRBV28	many	TRBJ1-3	.	CASSSQGLALFRNTIYF	TGTGCCAGCAGTTCACAGGGTTTAGCACTATTCAGAAACACCATATATTTT
TRBV6-6	.	TRBJ1-1	TRBD1	CASSLQGAGNTEAFF	TGTGCCAGCAGTTTACAGGGGGCGGGGAACACTGAAGCTTTCTTT
TRBV7-3	.	TRBJ2-2	.	CASSLWDTLTGELFF	TGTGCCAGCAGCTTATGGGACACCCTCACCGGGGAGCTGTTTTTT
TRBV5-1	.	TRBJ2-5	.	CASSFNAGSGETQYF	TGCGCCAGCAGCTTTAACGCCGGCAGCGGGGAGACCCAGTACTTC
TRBV19	.	TRBJ2-2	TRBD2	CASTLLGRGTGELFF	TGTGCCAGTACTCTACTGGGGAGGGGCACCGGGGAGCTGTTTTTT